One and the same sample provided the 16 T cell receptor beta chains below, sequenced in a study of blood T cell repertoires in COVID-19. Profiled with immunoSEQ multiplex PCR; TCRdb holds only in-frame clones, not every one. The sample includes some 120,000 clones, over 80% of them seen just once. Sequenced sample: peripheral blood. These receptors originate from a woman between 65 and 79 years old with acute or convalescent COVID-19.

This sequence joins TRBV6-4 and TRBJ2-7, with D maybe TRBD2 (5 bases). Germline values: CDR1 MRHNA, CDR2 SNTAGT. The germline V and J ends were trimmed by 6 bases and 7 bases, with 16 bases remaining between them. This CDR3 region has 13 residues. CDR3 nucleotides: TGTGCCAGCAGCCCCAGCACGTCGGGGGAGCAGTACTTC. Its translation: CASSPSTSGEQYF.

The chain has TRBV5-1 and TRBJ1-6; D not resolved. The germline V gene encodes CDR1 SGHRS and CDR2 YFSETQ. Trimming pared 0 bases from V and 10 bases from J, leaving 14 bases between. This CDR3 contains 15 residues. The CDR3 region is CASSLDGSRESPLHF. Here the CDR3 DNA reads TGCGCCAGCAGCTTGGACGGCAGTCGGGAATCACCCCTCCACTTT.

This clone turned up a few times. The chain is built from TRBV19 and TRBJ1-5; the match to TRBD1 covers 12 bases. V lost 5 bases and J lost 6; bases outside the gene matches: 5. Germline V lookup: CDR1 LNHDA, CDR2 SQIVND (reference sequence). The CDR3 totals 15 residues. The CDR3 protein is CASSGTGGAGQPQHF. DNA of the CDR3: TGTGCCAGTAGTGGGACAGGGGGCGCGGGTCAGCCCCAGCATTTT.

The V and J genes are TRBV20-1 and TRBJ2-1; tentatively, D is TRBD2 (6 bases). Germline assignment: CDR1 DFQATT and CDR2 SNEGSKA (reference sequence). The V and J ends lost 6 bases and 9 bases respectively, with 9 bases between them. The CDR3 spans 10 residues. In DNA, the CDR3 is TGCAGTGCGGGGGACTCTGAGCAGTTCTTC. As protein: CSAGDSEQFF.

This chain links TRBV6-2 or TRBV6-3 with TRBJ2-1; no clear D gene. The CDR3 is 15 residues long. With 3 bases removed from V and 3 bases from J, the gap between germline ends came to 12 bases. CDR1 and CDR2 from the germline V gene are MNHEY and SVGEGT. CDR3 sequence reads: CASSYYTSNYNEQFF. In DNA form, the CDR3 reads TGTGCCAGCAGTTATTACACCTCGAACTACAATGAGCAGTTCTTC.

The rearrangement joins TRBV19 to TRBJ2-1, with TRBD1 as a possible D gene (5 bases). The CDR3 loop spans 16 amino acids. The V gene's germline CDR1 is LNHDA and CDR2 SQIVND (reference sequence). With 3 bases removed from V and 8 bases from J, the gap between germline ends came to 20 bases. The chain's CDR3 is CASSIKWGRGWDEQFF. CDR3 coding DNA: TGTGCCAGTAGTATTAAATGGGGAAGGGGTTGGGATGAGCAGTTCTTC. Variable domain in full (rest from reference TRBV19 and TRBJ2-1): DGGITQSPKYLFRKEGQNVTLSCEQNLNHDAMYWYRQDPGQGLRLIYYSQIVNDFQKGDIAEGYSVSREKKESFPLTVTSAQKNPTAFYLCASSIKWGRGWDEQFFGPGTRLTVL.

This chain uses TRBV7-3 with TRBJ2-5, with a weak D call TRBD2 (6 bases). V lost 8 bases and J lost 2, with 18 bases in between. The CDR3 is made up of 15 amino acids. CDR1 is SGHTA, CDR2 FQGTGA, per germline. For the CDR3, the DNA is TGTGCCAGCGCCCCGCGGGGACTCCGTCAAGAGACCCAGTACTTC. Its translation is CASAPRGLRQETQYF.

The genes are TRBV7-3 and TRBJ2-1; 13 bases align to TRBD2. The CDR3 totals 15 residues. The trim removed 4 bases at V and 6 bases at J, leaving 3 bases unmatched. Per germline, CDR1 SGHTA and CDR2 FQGTGA. The CDR3 here is CASSSGLAGVNEQFF. The CDR3 bases are TGTGCCAGCAGCTCAGGACTAGCGGGAGTCAATGAGCAGTTCTTC.

The chain recombines TRBV2 with TRBJ1-1, with 10 nucleotides matching TRBD1. The V and J ends lost 6 bases and 6 bases, in that order; junction bases with no gene match: 10. Germline CDR1 SNHLY, CDR2 FYNNEI. This CDR3 has 15 residues. As DNA, the CDR3 is TGTGCCAGCAGGAGGGACAGGGGTACGGTCGCTGAAGCTTTCTTT. Its protein is CASRRDRGTVAEAFF.

This rearrangement joins TRBV10-1 to TRBJ2-3; D gene uncertain. This CDR3 is built from 12 residues. Trimming removed 0 bases from V and 7 bases from J, with 5 bases in between. Germline assignment: CDR1 WNHNN and CDR2 SYGVQD (reference sequence). The DNA for the CDR3 is TGCGCCAGCAGTGAGTCATCTTATACGCAGTATTTT. Protein sequence: CASSESSYTQYF.

The V gene is TRBV30, the J gene TRBJ1-3; D perhaps matches TRBD1 (5 bases). V lost 8 bases, J lost 8 bases, and 13 bases lay in between. CDR1 GTSNPN and CDR2 SVGIG come from the germline V gene (reference sequence). This CDR3 is 11 amino acids long. CDR3 residues: CAGGDGDTIYF. The CDR3 DNA sequence: TGTGCCGGAGGGGACGGGGACACCATATATTTT. The full variable domain, completed using reference TRBV30 and TRBJ1-3, is SQTIHQWPATLVQPVGSPLSLECTVEGTSNPNLYWYRQAAGRGLQLLFYSVGIGQISSEVPQNLSASRPQDRQFILSSKKLLLSDSGFYLCAGGDGDTIYFGEGSWLTVV.

The CDR3 spells CASSPRDTNSPLHF. CDR3 sequence (DNA): TGTGCCAGCAGTCCCCGGGACACGAATTCACCCCTCCACTTT. V and J are TRBV6-5 and TRBJ1-6; D perhaps matches TRBD1 (6 bases). Trimming took 5 bases from V and 7 from J, leaving 12 bases between them. The CDR3 sequence is 14 residues long. Germline V gene data show CDR1 as MNHEY and CDR2 as SVGAGI.

The chain carries TRBV18 and TRBJ2-7; tentatively, D is TRBD1 (6 bases). CDR1 is KGHSH and CDR2 is LQKENI in the germline V gene. The length of the CDR3 is 14 residues. The V and J ends lost 3 bases and 4 bases respectively, with 13 bases between them. CDR3 bases: TGTGCCAGCTCACCGTCAGGACAGTTGTACGAGCAGTACTTC. This codes for CASSPSGQLYEQYF. The full variable domain, rest sourced from reference TRBV18 and TRBJ2-7, is NAGVMQNPRHLVRRRGQEARLRCSPMKGHSHVYWYRQLPEEGLKFMVYLQKENIIDESGMPKERFSAEFPKEGPSILRIQQVVRGDSAAYFCASSPSGQLYEQYFGPGTRLTVT.

The chain carries TRBV18 and TRBJ1-6; D may be TRBD1 (5 bases). V was cut by 5 bases and J by 3 bases, with 11 bases left in between. The CDR3 covers 15 residues. CDR1 is KGHSH and CDR2 is LQKENI in the germline V gene. In DNA, the CDR3 is TGTGCCAGCTCATCCGGGGGTAACTATAATTCACCCCTCCACTTT. It codes for CASSSGGNYNSPLHF.

V usage is TRBV5-6 and J usage is TRBJ1-1, with 7 bases matching TRBD1. J was trimmed by 1 base and V by 4 bases; bases with no gene match: 7. The CDR3 covers 15 residues. The germline V gene encodes CDR1 SGHDT and CDR2 YYEEEE. The CDR3 protein is CASSSPGGSNTEAFF. The CDR3 coding sequence is TGTGCCAGCAGCAGCCCAGGGGGGTCGAACACTGAAGCTTTCTTT. The full variable domain, rest sourced from reference TRBV5-6 and TRBJ1-1, is DAGVTQSPTHLIKTRGQQVTLRCSPKSGHDTVSWYQQALGQGPQFIFQYYEEEERQRGNFPDRFSGHQFPNYSSELNVNALLLGDSALYLCASSSPGGSNTEAFFGQGTRLTVV.

In DNA form, the CDR3 reads TGTGCCAGCAGCTTGTGGTTCCAGGTCTACGAGCAGTACTTC. Translating gives CASSLWFQVYEQYF. V and J are TRBV5-6 and TRBJ2-7; D unclear. In germline, CDR1 is SGHDT, CDR2 YYEEEE. This CDR3 contains 14 residues. The V gene lost 1 base and the J gene lost 3 bases, with 11 bases spanning the gap.